Each of the 29 T cell receptor beta chains below was sequenced from the same sample in a study of cytomegalovirus exposure and HLA in healthy donors. A multiplex PCR was run with 60 Vbeta primers and 13 Jbeta primers. Generated by immunoSEQ multiplex PCR, the TCRdb table keeps only in-frame clones and is missing some. This listing includes roughly 35,000 clones. Sequenced input: PBMCs. These receptors all stem from a woman aged 40-49 years in good health and CMV-seropositive.

This chain joins TRBV11-2 and TRBJ2-7; the match to TRBD2 covers 7 bases. With V trimmed by 5 bases and J by 5 bases, 6 bases remained unmatched. CDR1 is SGHAT and CDR2 is FQNNGV in the germline V gene. The CDR3 sequence is 13 residues long. In nucleotides, the CDR3 is TGTGCCAGCAGCGCCAGGGAGGGGAACGAGCAGTACTTC. It is translated as CASSAREGNEQYF.

V gene TRBV7-9 combines with J gene TRBJ1-1, with TRBD1 identical over 8 bases. CDR3 length equals 13 residues. The J segment lost 5 bases and the V segment lost 5 bases, leaving 4 bases of the junction unmatched. CDR1 is SEHNR, CDR2 FQNEAQ, per germline (reference sequence). The CDR3 loop is CASSLRTGTEAFF. As DNA, the CDR3 is TGTGCCAGCAGCCTCAGGACAGGGACTGAAGCTTTCTTT.

This chain connects TRBV7-2 to TRBJ2-3; D uncertain. The V gene's germline CDR1 is SGHTA and CDR2 FQGNSA. The CDR3 is 13 amino acids. With 5 bases removed from V and 1 base from J, the gap between germline ends came to 7 bases. CDR3 DNA sequence: TGTGCCAGCAGCCCTGAGGGCACAGATACGCAGTATTTT. Amino acid sequence: CASSPEGTDTQYF.

On this clone: The junction departs from germline at one end; a sequencing error may be responsible. V is TRBV30 and J is TRBJ2-1, with D possibly being TRBD2 (5 bases). The CDR3 contains 16 residues. Germline V gene sequence: CDR1 GTSNPN, CDR2 SVGIG (reference sequence). CDR3 DNA sequence: TGTGCCTGGGGTAAGAAGCGGCTTAGCTCCGACAATGAGCAGTTCTTC. Residues: CAWGKKRLSSDNEQFF.

V is TRBV9 and J is TRBJ2-3; 7 bases align to TRBD2. This CDR3 has 14 amino acids. With 4 bases clipped from V and 4 bases from J, the junction kept 6 bases outside the gene matches. From germline, CDR1 is SGDLS and CDR2 YYNGEE. CDR3 nucleotide sequence: TGTGCCAGCAGCTTTACTAGCGCCCCAGATACGCAGTATTTT. Its translation: CASSFTSAPDTQYF.

The J gene is TRBJ2-1, the V gene TRBV30; TRBD2 might be the D (6 bases). The CDR3 covers 14 residues. Trimming removed 8 bases from V and 5 bases from J, with 19 bases in between. Per germline, CDR1 GTSNPN and CDR2 SVGIG (reference sequence). This CDR3 is CAITGLGSDNEQFF. DNA for the CDR3: TGTGCCATAACGGGACTGGGGTCCGACAATGAGCAGTTCTTC.

The gene calls are TRBV4-1 and TRBJ2-1; D gene ambiguous. Trimming took off 5 bases at V and 0 bases at J, with 11 bases between the two ends. This CDR3 comprises 15 residues. The germline V gene encodes CDR1 MGHRA and CDR2 YSYEKL. The CDR3 here is CASSAHVSSYNEQFF. In DNA form, the CDR3 reads TGCGCCAGCAGCGCCCACGTTAGCTCCTACAATGAGCAGTTCTTC.

The CDR3: CASSVETGMGGYTF. In DNA form, the CDR3 reads TGTGCCAGCAGCGTAGAGACAGGGATGGGTGGCTACACCTTC. The rearrangement joins TRBV9 to TRBJ1-2, with TRBD1 matching 7 bases. The J segment lost 7 bases and the V segment lost 0 bases, leaving 6 bases of the junction unmatched. This CDR3 is built from 14 residues. Germline V lookup: CDR1 SGDLS, CDR2 YYNGEE.

The chain is built from TRBV27 and TRBJ2-7; D perhaps matches TRBD2 (7 bases). Germline-derived CDR1 and CDR2 are MNHEY and SMNVEV (reference sequence). Trimming left V 5 bases short and J 4 bases short, with 21 bases between. The length of the CDR3 is 16 residues. The CDR3 nucleotides are TGTGCCAGCAGTCCCTCAGAGGGGGAGGGTCGGTACGAGCAGTACTTC. Translated, it gives CASSPSEGEGRYEQYF.

The V gene is TRBV5-4, the J gene TRBJ2-3; 11 bases map to TRBD2. This CDR3 is built from 17 residues. CDR1 SGHNT and CDR2 YYREEE come from the germline V gene (reference sequence). V lost 3 bases, J lost 4 bases, and 10 bases stayed unmatched. CDR3 DNA sequence: TGTGCCAGCAGCTCGCCCACACTAGCGGGAGAGGCAGATACGCAGTATTTT. Translating it yields CASSSPTLAGEADTQYF. Variable domain in full (rest from reference TRBV5-4 and TRBJ2-3): ETGVTQSPTHLIKTRGQQVTLRCSSQSGHNTVSWYQQALGQGPQFIFQYYREEENGRGNFPPRFSGLQFPNYSSELNVNALELDDSALYLCASSSPTLAGEADTQYFGPGTRLTVL.

The CDR3, as DNA: TGTGCCAGCAGCCAAGATCTGCTAGCGGGGGCTTACAATGAGCAGTTCTTC. This sequence encodes CASSQDLLAGAYNEQFF. The chain combines TRBV4-2 with TRBJ2-1; 10 bases map to TRBD2. This CDR3 is 17 amino acids long. Germline V lookup: CDR1 LGHNA, CDR2 YNFKEQ. J lost 4 bases, V lost 0 bases, and 6 bases had no gene match.

The chain has TRBV7-9 and TRBJ1-2; tentatively, D is TRBD1 (5 bases). CDR3 length: 13 amino acids. Germline V gene data show CDR1 as SEHNR and CDR2 as FQNEAQ (reference sequence). V was clipped by 3 bases and J by 8 bases, with 13 bases between them. CDR3 sequence: CASSFDSLNGYTF. The CDR3 DNA follows: TGTGCCAGCAGCTTCGACAGCCTAAACGGCTACACCTTC.

The chain combines TRBV9 with TRBJ2-3; 13 bases align to TRBD2. Germline V lookup: CDR1 SGDLS, CDR2 YYNGEE. Losses at the gene ends were 0 bases for V and 5 bases for J; bases not matched to a gene: 0. CDR3 size: 15 residues. The CDR3 bases are TGTGCCAGCAGCGTAGGACTAGCGGGGGGAGATACGCAGTATTTT. It specifies CASSVGLAGGDTQYF.

V usage is TRBV27 and J usage is TRBJ1-1; 9 positions agree with TRBD1. CDR1 and CDR2 from the germline V gene are MNHEY and SMNVEV (reference sequence). V gave up 6 bases and J gave up 5 bases; unmatched junction bases: 7. This CDR3 is 14 amino acids long. The CDR3 spells CASSTRTGETEAFF. The CDR3 DNA sequence: TGTGCCAGCAGCACCCGGACAGGGGAGACTGAAGCTTTCTTT.

This chain links TRBV5-6 with TRBJ1-1, with TRBD1 matching over 8 bases. The V segment lost 2 bases and the J segment 4 bases; nucleotides outside the gene matches: 4. There are 14 residues in the CDR3. CDR1 and CDR2 (germline): SGHDT, YYEEEE. CDR3 residues: CASSFGTGGTEAFF. CDR3 sequence (DNA): TGTGCCAGCAGCTTCGGCACAGGGGGCACTGAAGCTTTCTTT.

The chain uses TRBV9 and TRBJ1-2; tentative D call: TRBD1 (5 bases). This CDR3 contains 14 residues. Germline-derived CDR1 and CDR2 are SGDLS and YYNGEE. Deletions cut 7 bases from V and 7 bases from J, with 20 bases between. The CDR3 spells CASAPLAGPGGYTF. The CDR3 nucleotides read TGTGCCAGCGCCCCCCTGGCGGGGCCAGGTGGCTACACCTTC.

This sequence joins TRBV7-9 and TRBJ2-7; a weak D match, TRBD1 (6 bases). CDR1 and CDR2 from the germline V gene are SEHNR and FQNEAQ (reference sequence). The CDR3 length is 15 residues. Trimming left V 5 bases short and J 5 bases short, with 19 bases between. The CDR3 nucleotides are TGTGCCAGCAGCCCCCACCAGGGGAAAGGGAACGAGCAGTACTTC. Protein: CASSPHQGKGNEQYF. The full variable domain, with the rest looked up from reference TRBV7-9 and TRBJ2-7, is DTGVSQNPRHKITKRGQNVTFRCDPISEHNRLYWYRQTLGQGPEFLTYFQNEAQLEKSRLLSDRFSAERPKGSFSTLEIQRTEQGDSAMYLCASSPHQGKGNEQYFGPGTRLTVT.

V gene TRBV5-1 combines with J gene TRBJ2-5; 10 nucleotides line up with TRBD1. Germline values: CDR1 SGHRS, CDR2 YFSETQ. The CDR3 has 18 residues. With 3 bases clipped from V and 6 bases from J, the junction kept 17 bases outside the gene matches. CDR3 in DNA: TGCGCCAGCAGCTGGGGGGACAGGGGACATGTGGGTTCACAGACCCAGTACTTC. Its protein product is CASSWGDRGHVGSQTQYF.

The chain carries TRBV7-2 and TRBJ2-1; 7 bases are shared with TRBD2. V shed 1 base, J shed 8 bases, and the junction held 11 bases outside the gene matches. Germline CDR1 reads SGHTA; CDR2 reads FQGNSA. This CDR3 has 16 residues. The CDR3 here is CASSLEVGGSGDEQFF. For the CDR3, the DNA is TGTGCCAGCAGCTTAGAAGTAGGCGGGAGCGGGGATGAGCAGTTCTTC.

The chain employs TRBV10-3 and TRBJ1-5; 7 bases line up with TRBD1. Germline CDR1 ENHRY, CDR2 SYGVKD. The CDR3 length is 17 residues. The V gene end was trimmed by 0 bases and the J gene end by 6 bases; junction bases not matched to a gene: 11. The CDR3 region is CAISESNYRGGGQPQHF. CDR3 bases: TGTGCCATCAGTGAGTCAAACTACAGGGGAGGAGGTCAGCCCCAGCATTTT.

The chain recombines TRBV28 with TRBJ1-1; D might be TRBD1 (5 bases). V was clipped by 4 bases and J by 4 bases, with 10 bases between them. CDR1 and CDR2 from the germline V gene are MDHEN and SYDVKM. The length of the CDR3 is 13 residues. The CDR3 region is CASSSWGVTEAFF. As DNA, the CDR3 is TGTGCCAGCAGTTCTTGGGGGGTCACTGAAGCTTTCTTT.

CDR3 in amino acids: CASSPIRDRSEQYF. The CDR3 region has the DNA TGTGCCAGCAGTCCCATCCGGGACAGGTCGGAGCAGTACTTC. The chain uses TRBV28 and TRBJ2-7; 8 nucleotides align to TRBD1. V lost 5 bases, J lost 7 bases, and 10 bases stayed unmatched. CDR1 is MDHEN and CDR2 is SYDVKM in the germline V gene. This CDR3 comprises 14 residues. The whole variable domain, remainder taken from reference TRBV28 and TRBJ2-7, is DVKVTQSSRYLVKRTGEKVFLECVQDMDHENMFWYRQDPGLGLRLIYFSYDVKMKEKGDIPEGYSVSREKKERFSLILESASTNQTSMYLCASSPIRDRSEQYFGPGTRLTVT.

This chain connects TRBV18 to TRBJ1-1, with D possibly being TRBD1 (5 bases). In germline, CDR1 is KGHSH, CDR2 LQKENI. The CDR3 runs 16 residues. V lost 2 bases to trimming and J lost 0 bases, with 13 bases between them. The CDR3 DNA reads TGTGCCAGCTCACCAGCCCGGGCCAGGGTGAACACTGAAGCTTTCTTT. Amino acid sequence: CASSPARARVNTEAFF.

V usage is TRBV25-1 and J usage is TRBJ1-1, with D uncertain. The CDR3 has 16 residues. Germline lookup yields CDR1 MGHDK and CDR2 SYGVNS. Trimming left V 1 base short and J 1 base short, with 13 bases between. CDR3 in amino acids: CASSESSGLRNTEAFF. As DNA, the CDR3 is TGTGCCAGCAGTGAATCTTCAGGACTGCGGAACACTGAAGCTTTCTTT.

This chain links TRBV10-1 with TRBJ2-7; 8 bases agree with TRBD2. V trimming: 3 bases; J trimming: 4 bases; junction bases outside the gene matches: 14. Germline V CDR1 and CDR2: WNHNN, SYGVQD (reference sequence). The CDR3 totals 17 residues. The CDR3 region is CASSDREKRGRTYEQYF. The CDR3 DNA sequence: TGCGCCAGCAGTGATCGTGAAAAGCGGGGGAGGACTTACGAGCAGTACTTC.

The V and J genes are TRBV5-4 and TRBJ2-3, with TRBD2 matching 11 bases. The CDR3 has 15 amino acids. The junction had 6 bases not matched to a gene; V was cut back by 3 bases and J by 6 bases. Germline V gene data show CDR1 as SGHNT and CDR2 as YYREEE (reference sequence). CDR3 sequence: CASSSTSGGLDTQYF. The CDR3 nucleotides read TGTGCCAGCAGCTCTACTAGCGGGGGATTGGATACGCAGTATTTT.

This sequence joins TRBV28 and TRBJ1-1; 8 nucleotides match TRBD1. The trim removed 5 bases at V and 4 bases at J, leaving 9 bases unmatched. The germline gives CDR1 MDHEN, CDR2 SYDVKM. There are 15 residues in the CDR3. The chain's CDR3 is CASSPSDRESTEAFF. The CDR3 region has the DNA TGTGCCAGCAGTCCCTCGGACAGGGAGAGCACTGAAGCTTTCTTT. The full variable domain, completed using reference TRBV28 and TRBJ1-1, is DVKVTQSSRYLVKRTGEKVFLECVQDMDHENMFWYRQDPGLGLRLIYFSYDVKMKEKGDIPEGYSVSREKKERFSLILESASTNQTSMYLCASSPSDRESTEAFFGQGTRLTVV.

The V gene is TRBV4-1, the J gene TRBJ1-1; TRBD1 is a possible D gene (5 bases). There are 16 residues in the CDR3. The germline V and J ends were trimmed by 1 base and 3 bases, with 15 bases remaining between them. Germline V gene sequence: CDR1 MGHRA, CDR2 YSYEKL. CDR3 in amino acids: CASSQGQRGGDTEAFF. As DNA, the CDR3 is TGCGCCAGCAGCCAAGGACAGAGGGGAGGGGACACTGAAGCTTTCTTT.

This chain uses TRBV6-5 with TRBJ2-5, with D maybe TRBD2 (6 bases). V was shortened by 6 bases and J by 1 base, with 12 bases between the two germline ends. This CDR3 is 14 amino acids long. Germline values: CDR1 MNHEY, CDR2 SVGAGI. Written as DNA, the CDR3 is TGTGCCAGCAGCGACCGGGACTTCCAAGAGACCCAGTACTTC. Residues: CASSDRDFQETQYF.